These 17 T cell receptor beta chains share one sample of origin, sequenced in a study of blood T cells in healthy people across ages. The second PCR ran roughly 7 to 12 cycles with a sample-barcoded 5' primer and J-beta primers. One entry per CDR3 protein, called by TCRdb with MiXCR from the 5' RACE reads. The repertoire holds more than 650,000 distinct CDR3 sequences, with about a quarter as singletons. These data were also filed under a second study, of T cells of mothers and their children.

Sequencing was done on a sample of blood. These receptors all come from a boy aged 5 to 17 in good health.

V usage is TRBV3-1 and J usage is TRBJ2-7; a possible D gene is TRBD1 (5 bases). Trimming stripped 0 bases from V and 4 bases from J, with 10 bases between. CDR3 length: 14 amino acids. The V gene's germline CDR1 is LGHDT and CDR2 YNNKEL (reference sequence). CDR3 bases: TGTGCCAGCAGCCAAGAAAGGGGAATGTACGAGCAGTACTTC. It codes for CASSQERGMYEQYF.

V and J are TRBV28 and TRBJ2-2; 10 bases match TRBD2. After removal of 3 bases from V and 7 bases from J, the junction contained 5 bases not matched to a gene. The germline CDR1 and CDR2 sequences are MDHEN and SYDVKM. The CDR3 consists of 15 residues. For the CDR3, the DNA is TGTGCCAGCAGTTTCCCAGCGGGAGGGCGCGGGGAGCTGTTTTTT. It encodes CASSFPAGGRGELFF.

The genes are TRBV6-5 and TRBJ1-2; D gene ambiguous. The ends were cut back, 2 bases at V and 7 bases at J, with 14 bases in the middle. The germline CDR1 and CDR2 sequences are MNHEY and SVGAGI. The CDR3 runs to 14 residues. CDR3: CASSYEGLGSGYTF. The DNA of the CDR3 is TGTGCCAGCAGTTACGAGGGCCTAGGAAGTGGCTACACCTTC.

This clonotype was seen at least ten times. The rearrangement links TRBV20-1 to TRBJ2-5, with 10 bases identical to TRBD2. Trimming removed 5 bases from V and 5 bases from J; junction bases left unmatched: 11. This CDR3 has 15 residues. The germline V gene encodes CDR1 DFQATT and CDR2 SNEGSKA (reference sequence). CDR3 sequence (DNA): TGCAGTGCTTCGACAAGCGGGGGGGCCGGGGAGACCCAGTACTTC. This encodes CSASTSGGAGETQYF.

This clonotype was seen only a few times. The genes are TRBV20-1 and TRBJ2-5; D is unresolved. The DNA end favors TRBJ2-1, so the J call may be wrong. The CDR3 contains 11 residues. The germline gives CDR1 DFQATT, CDR2 SNEGSKA (reference sequence). The CDR3 region is CSARTANEQFF. The CDR3 DNA reads as TGCAGTGCTAGGACCGCGAATGAGCAGTTCTTC.

This clonotype was observed a few times. V usage is TRBV6-6 and J usage is TRBJ2-5; D not resolved. The germline CDR1 and CDR2 sequences are MNHNY and SVGAGI (reference sequence). Trimming cost V 2 bases and J 2 bases, with 12 bases left between them. CDR3 length equals 15 residues. The CDR3 bases are TGTGCCAGCAGTTACACTATTACAGTACAAGAGACCCAGTACTTC. Encoded protein: CASSYTITVQETQYF.

The chain links TRBV29-1 to TRBJ1-2; unclear D gene. Trimming took off 4 bases at V and 5 bases at J, with 14 bases between the two ends. CDR3 length: 13 amino acids. The germline V gene encodes CDR1 SQVTM and CDR2 ANQGSEA. The CDR3: CSVAVTSGYGYTF. CDR3 in DNA: TGCAGCGTTGCTGTCACATCCGGATATGGCTACACCTTC.

This clonotype appeared a few times. The chain has TRBV5-1 and TRBJ1-3; no firm D call. Germline-derived CDR1 and CDR2 are SGHRS and YFSETQ. V lost 5 bases to trimming and J lost 2 bases, with 11 bases between them. The CDR3 has 14 residues. Here the CDR3 DNA reads TGCGCCAGCAGATCTGAGGAAACTGGAAACACCATATATTTT. As protein: CASRSEETGNTIYF.

This clonotype turned up a few times. This chain joins TRBV9 and TRBJ1-1; weak D call: TRBD1 (5 bases). Trimming pared 0 bases from V and 5 bases from J, leaving 14 bases between. CDR3 length: 15 amino acids. In germline, CDR1 is SGDLS, CDR2 YYNGEE. The CDR3 reads CASSVGSGTKTEAFF. CDR3 bases: TGTGCCAGCAGCGTAGGGTCTGGGACGAAAACTGAAGCTTTCTTT.

The rearrangement joins TRBV12-3 or TRBV12-4 to TRBJ2-5; D tentatively reads TRBD1 or TRBD2 (5 bases each). The ends were cut back, 0 bases at V and 7 bases at J, with 18 bases in the middle. This CDR3 region has 16 residues. The CDR3 nucleotides read TGTGCCAGCAGTTTAGCGGTTTCTGGGACGGAAGGGACCCAGTACTTC. Its protein product is CASSLAVSGTEGTQYF.

The chain uses TRBV5-1 and TRBJ2-3; no definite D call. The CDR3 spans 15 residues. Germline CDR1 SGHRS, CDR2 YFSETQ. V was pared by 4 bases and J by 0 bases, with 12 bases between. The CDR3 reads CASSKATESTDTQYF. In DNA form, the CDR3 reads TGCGCCAGCAGCAAAGCGACGGAGAGCACAGATACGCAGTATTTT.

The table lists this clonotype with a few counts. The chain couples TRBV11-2 to TRBJ2-5, with 7 nucleotides matching TRBD1. This CDR3 comprises 14 residues. J gave up 5 bases and V 5 bases, and 8 bases lay outside the gene matches. Germline-derived CDR1 and CDR2 are SGHAT and FQNNGV. The CDR3 reads CASSTYTGDETQYF. CDR3 bases: TGTGCCAGCAGCACCTACACAGGGGATGAGACCCAGTACTTC.

This chain uses TRBV29-1 with TRBJ1-1; D is unclear. Trimming took 3 bases from V and 4 from J, leaving 12 bases between them. The CDR3 spans 13 residues. The germline gives CDR1 SQVTM, CDR2 ANQGSEA. The CDR3 here is CSVEYTEFTEAFF. DNA for the CDR3: TGCAGCGTTGAGTACACCGAGTTCACTGAAGCTTTCTTT. The entire variable domain, with the rest obtained from reference TRBV29-1 and TRBJ1-1, is as follows: SAVISQKPSRDICQRGTSLTIQCQVDSQVTMMFWYRQQPGQSLTLIATANQGSEATYESGFVIDKFPISRPNLTFSTLTVSNMSPEDSSIYLCSVEYTEFTEAFFGQGTRLTVV.

The chain combines TRBV6-6 with TRBJ2-5; a possible D gene is TRBD1 (5 bases). The J call may be incorrect, as the DNA end agrees better with TRBJ2-1. The CDR3 sequence is 15 residues long. Germline-derived CDR1 and CDR2 are MNHNY and SVGAGI (reference sequence). CDR3 nucleotide sequence: TGTGCCAGCAGTTACGCAGGGTTTCAAGGTAATGAGCAGTTCTTC. This translates into CASSYAGFQGNEQFF.

The chain has TRBV6-2 or TRBV6-3 and TRBJ2-2; 7 bases map to TRBD2. Germline loops: CDR1 MNHEY, CDR2 SVGEGT. This CDR3 region has 17 residues. With V trimmed by 6 bases and J by 0 bases, 10 bases remained unmatched. Here the CDR3 reads CASSRRGSGANTGELFF. For the CDR3, the DNA is TGTGCCAGCAGCCGGCGGGGGTCAGGCGCGAACACCGGGGAGCTGTTTTTT.

J is TRBJ2-5 and V is TRBV6-5, with D tentatively TRBD1 (7 bases). The J call is uncertain, as TRBJ2-1 better fits the DNA end. Germline values: CDR1 MNHEY, CDR2 SVGAGI. The CDR3 has 17 amino acids. The CDR3 DNA reads TGTGCCAGCAGTTACTGGGGCGGGGACCCCAGGGGGAATGAGCAGTTCTTC. It codes for CASSYWGGDPRGNEQFF.

This clonotype was counted a few times. The V call is TRBV5-1, the J call TRBJ2-1, with D perhaps TRBD2 (6 bases). CDR1 is SGHRS, CDR2 YFSETQ, per germline. The CDR3 has 16 amino acids. The germline V and J ends were trimmed by 4 bases and 0 bases, with 14 bases remaining between them. CDR3 sequence reads: CASSPREFSSYNEQFF. CDR3 in DNA: TGCGCCAGCAGCCCCCGGGAGTTCAGCTCCTACAATGAGCAGTTCTTC.